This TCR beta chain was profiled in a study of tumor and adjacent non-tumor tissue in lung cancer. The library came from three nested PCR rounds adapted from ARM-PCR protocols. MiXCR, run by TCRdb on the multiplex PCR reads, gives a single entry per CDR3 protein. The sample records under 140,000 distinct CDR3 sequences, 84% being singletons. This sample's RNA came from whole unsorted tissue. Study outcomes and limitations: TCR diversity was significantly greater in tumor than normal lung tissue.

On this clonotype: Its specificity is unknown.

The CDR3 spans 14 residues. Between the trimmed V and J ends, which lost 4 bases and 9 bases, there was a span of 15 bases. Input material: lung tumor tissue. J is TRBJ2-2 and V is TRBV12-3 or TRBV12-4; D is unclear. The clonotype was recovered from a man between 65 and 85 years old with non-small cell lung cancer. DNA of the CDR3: TGTGCCAGCAGTTACCGACCGAGCAACTGGGAGCTGTTTTTT. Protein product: CASSYRPSNWELFF.